This passage covers 28 T cell receptor beta chains from one sample sequenced in a study of long-term antiretroviral therapy in people with HIV. Running of the v3.0 immunoSEQ assay took place at survey level. The data were produced by immunoSEQ multiplex PCR, yet TCRdb's version contains in-frame clones alone and is incomplete. The sample carries 25,000 to 30,000 clones, 95% recorded once. This sample comprised unsorted PBMCs, obtained 5.3 years after starting antiretroviral therapy. The receptors were gathered from a man younger than 40 with HIV.

DNA of the CDR3: TGTGCCAGCAGCTTGGCGGGGCGTTCTGGAAACACCATATATTTT. Amino acid sequence: CASSLAGRSGNTIYF. This sequence joins TRBV5-6 and TRBJ1-3, with D possibly matching TRBD1 (5 bases). Germline-derived CDR1 and CDR2 are SGHDT and YYEEEE. Trimming took 0 bases from V and 1 from J, leaving 8 bases between them. The CDR3 covers 15 residues.

The genes are TRBV21-1 and TRBJ2-3; no DNA check was done on the table's D call, TRBD2. TRBV21-1 is listed as a pseudogene. The CDR3 length is 18 residues. The DNA for the CDR3 is TGTGCCAGCAGCAACCCGACTAAGGGCGGGAGGGGCACAGATACGCAGTATTTT. Translated: CASSNPTKGGRGTDTQYF.

The chain recombines TRBV11-2 with TRBJ2-1, with TRBD2 as a possible D gene (5 bases). The CDR3 is 14 amino acids. With 4 bases removed from V and 4 bases from J, the gap between germline ends came to 11 bases. Germline lookup yields CDR1 SGHAT and CDR2 FQNNGV. The CDR3 protein is CASSSPRGYNEQFF. The CDR3 DNA sequence: TGTGCCAGCAGCTCCCCCAGAGGGTACAATGAGCAGTTCTTC.

V usage is TRBV9 and J usage is TRBJ1-2, with unresolved D. Germline V gene data show CDR1 as SGDLS and CDR2 as YYNGEE. This CDR3 is built from 13 residues. V was cut by 0 bases and J by 4 bases, with 7 bases left in between. This CDR3 reads CASSVGEGYGYTF. CDR3 coding DNA: TGTGCCAGCAGCGTAGGAGAGGGCTATGGCTACACCTTC.

The gene calls are TRBV6-1 and TRBJ1-5; 8 bases align to TRBD1. CDR3 length: 14 residues. The germline CDR1 and CDR2 sequences are MNHNS and SASEGT. The V gene end was trimmed by 2 bases and the J gene end by 7 bases; junction bases not matched to a gene: 4. The CDR3 loop is CASSENRGLQPQHF. The CDR3 DNA follows: TGTGCCAGCAGTGAAAACAGGGGGTTGCAGCCCCAGCATTTT.

J is TRBJ2-3 and V is TRBV2; D is ambiguous. V was trimmed by 4 bases and J by 1 base, leaving 12 bases between them. This CDR3 is built from 15 residues. Germline CDR1 reads SNHLY; CDR2 reads FYNNEI. The CDR3 is CASSVDPAGTDTQYF. The CDR3 nucleotides are TGTGCCAGCAGTGTAGACCCTGCGGGCACAGATACGCAGTATTTT.

This chain joins TRBV7-2 and TRBJ1-2; D perhaps matches TRBD1 (5 bases). Trimming took 5 bases from V and 0 from J, leaving 10 bases between them. The CDR3 consists of 14 residues. CDR1 is SGHTA, CDR2 FQGNSA, per germline. Written as DNA, the CDR3 is TGTGCCAGCAGCCTCCAGACAGCTAACTATGGCTACACCTTC. This encodes CASSLQTANYGYTF.

The V and J genes are TRBV7-2 and TRBJ2-1, with TRBD2 matching over 16 bases. Trimming at V came to 1 base and at J to 13 bases, leaving 7 bases not matched to a gene. CDR1 is SGHTA, CDR2 FQGNSA, per germline. CDR3 length equals 16 residues. The CDR3 region is CASSLVAGTSGRAQFF. CDR3 DNA sequence: TGTGCCAGCAGCTTAGTAGCGGGGACTAGCGGGAGGGCCCAGTTCTTC.

The chain has TRBV28 and TRBJ2-7; D is possibly TRBD2 (6 bases). Trimming shortened V by 8 bases and J by 1 base, and 15 bases separated the two germline ends. The CDR3 consists of 14 residues. Germline assignment: CDR1 MDHEN and CDR2 SYDVKM. The CDR3 protein is CASGPLGGSYEQYF. CDR3 in DNA: TGTGCCAGCGGACCCCTGGGGGGATCCTACGAGCAGTACTTC.

The CDR3 coding sequence is TGTGCCAGCAGACTACCCAGACCCGGGACAGGGGCCGCCGGGGAGCTGTTTTTT. Its translation: CASRLPRPGTGAAGELFF. The V and J genes are TRBV28 and TRBJ2-2; TRBD1 aligns across 10 bases. Germline assignment: CDR1 MDHEN and CDR2 SYDVKM. CDR3 length equals 18 residues. Trimming at V came to 6 bases and at J to 6 bases, leaving 16 bases not matched to a gene.

This clone was counted once. The chain is built from TRBV13 and TRBJ2-3, with TRBD2 identical over 15 bases. The V gene end was trimmed by 7 bases and the J gene end by 7 bases; junction bases not matched to a gene: 6. The germline CDR1 and CDR2 sequences are PRHDT and FYEKMQ (reference sequence). This CDR3 has 15 residues. CDR3: CASTGGTSGRYTQYF. In nucleotides, the CDR3 is TGTGCCAGCACCGGAGGGACTAGCGGGAGGTATACGCAGTATTTT.

The rearrangement uses TRBV30 and TRBJ1-5; tentatively, D is TRBD1 (5 bases). Trimming took 3 bases from V and 1 from J, leaving 28 bases between them. The CDR3 runs to 20 residues. CDR1 and CDR2 from the germline V gene are GTSNPN and SVGIG (reference sequence). CDR3 region: CAWRDLEGQLTRLSNQPQHF. CDR3 DNA sequence: TGTGCCTGGAGGGACCTGGAGGGGCAGTTAACTCGTCTGAGCAATCAGCCCCAGCATTTT.

The chain is built from TRBV5-1 and TRBJ2-1; 7 positions match TRBD1. This CDR3 has 15 residues. V lost 0 bases to trimming and J lost 3 bases; unmatched junction nucleotides: 3. Germline V lookup: CDR1 SGHRS, CDR2 YFSETQ. Here the CDR3 reads CASSLVPGGYNEQFF. DNA of the CDR3: TGCGCCAGCAGCTTGGTACCAGGGGGCTACAATGAGCAGTTCTTC.

This clone was seen only once. The rearrangement uses TRBV5-6 and TRBJ1-2; D is unresolved. From germline, CDR1 is SGHDT and CDR2 YYEEEE. V was cut by 3 bases and J by 4 bases, with 13 bases left in between. The CDR3 has 14 amino acids. The CDR3 coding sequence is TGTGCCAGCAGCTCCGAAGGAGGGAGCTATGGCTACACCTTC. Residues: CASSSEGGSYGYTF.

This chain uses TRBV30 with TRBJ1-2; D is unresolved. Germline V gene sequence: CDR1 GTSNPN, CDR2 SVGIG (reference sequence). This CDR3 is built from 15 residues. V lost 2 bases to trimming and J lost 4 bases, with 17 bases between them. CDR3 in DNA: TGTGCCTGGAGTTTCGGTAAGGGTCAGACCTATGGCTACACCTTC. Its protein product is CAWSFGKGQTYGYTF.

V and J are TRBV11-2 and TRBJ2-7, with a weak D call TRBD2 (5 bases). Trimming stripped 5 bases from V and 6 bases from J, with 14 bases between. CDR1 SGHAT and CDR2 FQNNGV come from the germline V gene. CDR3 length: 13 residues. The CDR3 DNA is TGTGCCAGCAGCCCTGGACTCGGAGTCGAGCAGTACTTC. Protein sequence: CASSPGLGVEQYF.

V is TRBV9 and J is TRBJ2-1, with TRBD2 identical over 10 bases. The CDR3 totals 17 residues. The trim removed 4 bases at V and 7 bases at J, leaving 14 bases unmatched. CDR1 is SGDLS and CDR2 is YYNGEE in the germline V gene. The CDR3 nucleotides are TGTGCCAGCAGCTTTCAGCGGGAGGGGACTGGGGGGAATGAGCAGTTCTTC. Amino acid sequence: CASSFQREGTGGNEQFF.

This sequence joins TRBV5-6 and TRBJ2-5; TRBD1 matches 7 bases. Germline lookup yields CDR1 SGHDT and CDR2 YYEEEE. CDR3 length: 14 amino acids. Germline trimming cut 2 bases from V and 5 bases from J; bases unmatched to any gene: 6. CDR3 protein: CASSLPQGWETQYF. CDR3 nucleotides: TGTGCCAGCAGCTTACCACAGGGGTGGGAGACCCAGTACTTC.

The chain combines TRBV4-3 with TRBJ2-4; D is perhaps TRBD1 (6 bases). The CDR3 is 15 amino acids. Germline loops: CDR1 LGHNA, CDR2 YSLEER. V lost 3 bases to trimming and J lost 3 bases, with 12 bases between them. CDR3: CASSHLGASKNIQYF. In DNA form, the CDR3 reads TGCGCCAGCAGCCACCTGGGGGCAAGCAAAAACATTCAGTACTTC.

This chain uses TRBV13 with TRBJ1-3, with D perhaps TRBD1 (6 bases). V was clipped by 5 bases and J by 1 base, with 15 bases between them. Germline CDR1 is PRHDT and CDR2 is FYEKMQ (reference sequence). The CDR3 is made up of 16 amino acids. The CDR3 spells CASSRQDYLSGNTIYF. The CDR3 DNA sequence: TGTGCCAGCAGCCGACAGGACTACCTATCTGGAAACACCATATATTTT.

The chain combines TRBV4-1 with TRBJ1-1; 10 positions match TRBD1. Per germline, CDR1 MGHRA and CDR2 YSYEKL. The CDR3 has 16 amino acids. V was pared by 4 bases and J by 3 bases, with 8 bases of the junction left unmatched. The CDR3 spells CASSRSTGTGDTEAFF. Written as DNA, the CDR3 is TGCGCCAGCAGCCGAAGTACCGGGACAGGGGACACTGAAGCTTTCTTT.

The chain carries TRBV10-3 and TRBJ1-6; 7 bases are shared with TRBD1. The CDR3 length is 14 residues. The germline CDR1 and CDR2 sequences are ENHRY and SYGVKD. The ends lost 6 bases at V and 8 bases at J; junction bases unmatched: 7. The CDR3 nucleotides are TGTGCCATCAGCGGGACAGTAGCGGATTCACCCCTCCACTTT. Amino acid sequence: CAISGTVADSPLHF.

For the CDR3, the DNA is TGTGCCAGCAGCTCCCCCGGACAGCACAATGAGCAGTTCTTC. It codes for CASSSPGQHNEQFF. The chain has TRBV7-2 and TRBJ2-1, with D perhaps matching TRBD1 (6 bases). V was pared by 4 bases and J by 5 bases, with 12 bases between. This CDR3 comprises 14 residues. Germline lookup yields CDR1 SGHTA and CDR2 FQGNSA.

This clone was counted a single time. The chain employs TRBV4-1 and TRBJ2-7, with TRBD2 as a possible D gene (6 bases). Trimming took 0 bases from V and 6 from J, leaving 18 bases between them. The CDR3 covers 16 residues. Per the germline V gene, CDR1 is MGHRA and CDR2 is YSYEKL. The CDR3 loop reads CASSQDGVGRGGEQYF. In DNA form, the CDR3 reads TGCGCCAGCAGCCAAGACGGGGTCGGGAGAGGCGGCGAGCAGTACTTC.

The chain joins TRBV4-2 to TRBJ1-2; 7 bases align to TRBD1. Germline CDR1 and CDR2: LGHNA and YNFKEQ. The CDR3 runs to 15 residues. The ends lost 0 bases at V and 8 bases at J; junction bases unmatched: 9. This chain's CDR3 is CASSQDGTALKGYTF. CDR3 nucleotide sequence: TGTGCCAGCAGCCAAGACGGGACAGCACTTAAGGGCTACACCTTC.

The V call is TRBV10-3, the J call TRBJ1-2; no reliable D call. V lost 0 bases to trimming and J lost 4 bases, with 12 bases between them. The CDR3 has 15 residues. The germline V gene has CDR1 ENHRY and CDR2 SYGVKD. The CDR3 DNA sequence: TGTGCCATCAGTGAGTCGGGGTTCGGGTCCTATGGCTACACCTTC. This translates into CAISESGFGSYGYTF.

The rearrangement joins TRBV6-1 to TRBJ1-5, with D possibly TRBD1 on 5 matching bases. This CDR3 has 12 amino acids. The ends were cut back, 6 bases at V and 5 bases at J, with 8 bases in the middle. Germline CDR1 reads MNHNS; CDR2 reads SASEGT. CDR3 residues: CASRRGYQPQHF. CDR3 in DNA: TGTGCCAGCAGGAGGGGCTATCAGCCCCAGCATTTT.

J is TRBJ1-2 and V is TRBV6-1, with D tentatively TRBD1 (6 bases). Trimming took 3 bases from V and 7 from J, leaving 18 bases between them. Germline lookup yields CDR1 MNHNS and CDR2 SASEGT. The CDR3 has 15 amino acids. CDR3 loop: CASSERGGQLGGYTF. The CDR3 coding sequence is TGTGCCAGCAGTGAGCGGGGGGGGCAGCTGGGTGGCTACACCTTC.